This T cell receptor (beta chain) was sequenced for a study of tumor-infiltrating lymphocytes in localized non-small cell lung cancer. As concerns this clone: Its specificity is not known.

Germline CDR1 SNHLY, CDR2 FYNNEI. The CDR3 runs to 14 residues. The germline V and J ends were trimmed by 4 bases and 5 bases, with 11 bases remaining between them. Overall study results and limits: Each assay used a separate piece of the same tissue. Tumor T-cell fraction from TCR sequencing was not associated with recurrence-free survival (p = 0.61).

Sequencing used immunoSEQ multiplex PCR; TCRdb keeps in-frame clones, though not all of them. The sample includes about 21,000 clones, approximately 80% of them seen just once. This chain uses TRBV2 with TRBJ2-2; weak D call: TRBD2 (6 bases). The sample taken for sequencing was lung tumor tissue. This receptor was identified in a human donor with non-small cell lung cancer. The CDR3 region has the DNA TGTGCCAGCAGTGGGGGCGCGGGGACCGGGGAGCTGTTTTTT. This gives the protein CASSGGAGTGELFF.